This T cell receptor beta chain is drawn from a study of blood T cell repertoires in COVID-19 (TCRdb year 2020). Background for the entire study: Samples covering the acute and convalescent phases of COVID-19 were provided by collaborators in the United States, Italy and Spain. The material from the prospective study consisted of cDNA or gDNA derived from T cells, B-cell-depleted T cells, or PBMCs. Subjects who had been exposed to COVID-19, were actively infected with it, or had recovered from it provided the deeply sampled blood TCRbeta repertoires that made up the dataset. The repertoires were made available in a free public database intended to serve as a resource for research on the immune response to SARS-CoV-2. Samples came from the ongoing ImmuneRACE study (first 160 participants) plus 1,254 subjects from 6 global collaborators. Nearly every sample came with metadata listing a de-identified subject ID, COVID-19 status, age in years and sex. Where available, HLA class I and class II types were taken from metadata supplied by the sample provider and were not determined by assay-based typing. Study-wide findings and limitations: How much clinical and demographic metadata was included differed by source and by participant, and the metadata was provided uncurated.

V lost 7 bases and J lost 5 bases, and the count of bases not matched to a germline gene is 23. Including cysteine and phenylalanine, the CDR3 has 22 amino acids. Only CDR3 DNA is held: 66 bases, read in frame from base 1. Based on the germline V gene, the CDR1 and CDR2 sequences are KGHSH and LQKENI. TCRbeta CDR3 regions were amplified from genomic DNA by means of the immunoSEQ Assay, a bias-controlled multiplex PCR. In the authors' own workflow: The number of nucleated cells in each sample was estimated by amplification of reference gene primers within the assay. To quantify the absolute abundance of each unique TCRbeta CDR3 rearrangement, sequence reads were collapsed and filtered. For each sample, productive Simpson clonality was calculated as the square root of Simpson's diversity index over productive rearrangements. Not all clones reach the TCRdb copy of this immuneACCESS table, which keeps in-frame sequences only. Checked studies attribute under half of the gap to unresolved V genes and leave the rest unexplained. Clone size and the V and J calls come from that table; the DNA yielded D and trimming. This sample lists about 310,000 clones; around 90% were detected once. Of the sample, 8.5% to 10% falls within the top ten clones.

On this clone: Which antigen it targets is not known. Per-base qualities were not stored, and no clone one base away is much larger.

Participants in the prospective study were aged about 18 to 100 years, lived in about two dozen United States geographic areas, and enrolled through a virtual design. Cohort assignment in the prospective study relied on participant-reported clinical history from a screening survey and a study questionnaire. Recovered participants in ImmuneRACE Cohort 3 were defined as having two consecutive negative NP/OP PCR tests, clearance from a healthcare professional, or resolution of symptoms. Each participant in the prospective study had whole blood, serum and a nasopharyngeal or oropharyngeal swab collected by mobile phlebotomists. Prospective study participants could optionally give additional blood draws and questionnaires over an approximately 2-month period. Prospective study blood samples were shipped either frozen or at room temperature before DNA extraction.

The sequencing input was PBMCs or T cells enriched from blood (not recorded which). This receptor chain uses TRBV18 and TRBJ2-1, and TRBD2 aligns with 16 junction nucleotides. This TCR came from a young woman who had recovered from COVID-19. Here is the DNA: TGTGCCAGCTTCCCCGTCTCGGGACTAGCGGGGGGGAGTGAACGCCGACACAATGAGCAGTTCTTC. The encoded protein is CASFPVSGLAGGSERRHNEQFF.